Each of the 24 T cell receptor beta chains below was sequenced from the same sample in a study of T-cell memory formation after mild COVID-19. MiXCR was run by TCRdb on the 5' RACE reads, yielding one entry per CDR3 protein. The sample consists of 250,000 to 300,000 distinct CDR3 sequences, approximately 15% of them appearing once. Sequencing was done on a sample of PBMCs or a T cell subset sorted from them (not recorded which). The receptors here all came from a young man who had mild COVID-19 (a few samples of this study predate the infection). Cell type and time point are not known.

Written as DNA, the CDR3 is TGCAGTGCTAGAAGGTCCCTAGCTCAGGAGACCCAGTACTTC. It yields the protein CSARRSLAQETQYF. This rearrangement joins TRBV20-1 to TRBJ2-5, with a tentative D call TRBD2 (5 bases). The V gene's germline CDR1 is DFQATT and CDR2 SNEGSKA (reference sequence). Trimming took off 2 bases at V and 5 bases at J, with 15 bases between the two ends. This CDR3 is 14 amino acids long.

This clonotype was seen repeatedly, ten times or more. The V and J genes are TRBV12-3 or TRBV12-4 and TRBJ2-1; D gene ambiguous. V was clipped by 8 bases and J by 4 bases, with 15 bases between them. The CDR3 is 14 residues long. CDR3 loop: CASGRTVGYNEQFF. CDR3 nucleotides: TGTGCCAGCGGCCGGACGGTAGGATACAATGAGCAGTTCTTC.

V is TRBV5-1 and J is TRBJ1-1; D perhaps matches TRBD1 (5 bases). Germline CDR1 and CDR2: SGHRS and YFSETQ. This CDR3 is 15 amino acids long. The V end lost 4 bases, the J end lost 3 bases, and 16 bases lay between the germline ends. The CDR3 loop is CASSRTPGTDTEAFF. DNA of the CDR3: TGCGCCAGCAGCCGCACCCCCGGGACTGACACTGAAGCTTTCTTT.

This clonotype was seen only a few times. CDR3 sequence: CASSEHGRQFF. CDR3 nucleotides: TGTGCCAGCAGTGAGCACGGGCGGCAGTTCTTC. The J gene is TRBJ2-1, the V gene TRBV6-4, with no clear D. CDR3 length: 11 amino acids. The V gene's germline CDR1 is MRHNA and CDR2 SNTAGT. Trimming took 3 bases from V and 12 from J, leaving 9 bases between them.

The V call is TRBV7-2, the J call TRBJ1-5; D may be TRBD1 (6 bases). Between the trimmed V and J ends, which lost 4 bases and 5 bases, there was a span of 15 bases. Germline V gene data show CDR1 as SGHTA and CDR2 as FQGNSA. CDR3 size: 15 residues. DNA of the CDR3: TGTGCCAGCAGCTCCACGACAGGTGGGCATCAGCCCCAGCATTTT. The encoded protein is CASSSTTGGHQPQHF.

At least ten counts were recorded for this clonotype. The chain couples TRBV12-3 or TRBV12-4 to TRBJ2-3, with TRBD2 identical over 8 bases. Trimming removed 4 bases from V and 6 bases from J; junction bases left unmatched: 9. The CDR3 spans 15 residues. The DNA for the CDR3 is TGTGCCAGCAGTTCCCAGCGGGGGAGGTTGGATACGCAGTATTTT. Translated: CASSSQRGRLDTQYF.

As DNA, the CDR3 is TGTGCTTCATCGGGGTACCAAGAGACCCAGTACTTC. Its translation: CASSGYQETQYF. The rearrangement links TRBV7-2 to TRBJ2-5; D perhaps matches TRBD2 (5 bases). This CDR3 contains 12 residues. Germline V CDR1 and CDR2: SGHTA, FQGNSA.

For the CDR3, the DNA is TGTGCCAGTAGTATAGTGCGCAGCGGGGAGCTGTTTTTT. Translating it yields CASSIVRSGELFF. The chain has TRBV19 and TRBJ2-2; D unclear. The length of the CDR3 is 13 residues. Germline V gives CDR1 LNHDA, CDR2 SQIVND (reference sequence). Trimming shortened V by 1 base and J by 7 bases, and 7 bases separated the two germline ends. Full variable domain (remainder filled in from reference TRBV19 and TRBJ2-2): DGGITQSPKYLFRKEGQNVTLSCEQNLNHDAMYWYRQDPGQGLRLIYYSQIVNDFQKGDIAEGYSVSREKKESFPLTVTSAQKNPTAFYLCASSIVRSGELFFGEGSRLTVL.

The table lists this clonotype with many counts. The chain couples TRBV12-3 or TRBV12-4 to TRBJ2-7, with D hard to call. The CDR3 has 12 amino acids. Trimming took 2 bases from V and 3 from J, leaving 5 bases between them. Written as DNA, the CDR3 is TGTGCCAGCAGTTTACAGGTCTACGAGCAGTACTTC. Encoded protein: CASSLQVYEQYF.

The chain joins TRBV6-2 or TRBV6-3 to TRBJ2-3, with D perhaps given as TRBD1 or TRBD2 (5 bases each). Germline assignment: CDR1 MNHEY and CDR2 SVGEGT. The V end lost 5 bases, the J end lost 1 base, and 19 bases lay between the germline ends. CDR3 size: 17 residues. CDR3 in DNA: TGTGCCAGCAGTATTCCCGGGACCGCACCTCGCACAGATACGCAGTATTTT. Protein product: CASSIPGTAPRTDTQYF.

This clonotype has just a few counts. The V gene is TRBV12-3 or TRBV12-4, the J gene TRBJ2-7; D is possibly TRBD2 (6 bases). V lost 6 bases and J 5 bases, leaving 17 bases between the germline ends. This CDR3 is built from 14 residues. This CDR3 is CASSGVGGLDEQYF. The CDR3 region has the DNA TGTGCCAGCAGCGGAGTGGGGGGTTTAGACGAGCAGTACTTC.

This chain uses TRBV7-9 with TRBJ2-7, with 9 bases lining up with TRBD1. Germline trimming cut 3 bases from V and 7 bases from J; bases unmatched to any gene: 10. The CDR3 is made up of 15 amino acids. The germline gives CDR1 SEHNR, CDR2 FQNEAQ (reference sequence). CDR3 DNA sequence: TGTGCCAGCAGCTTCGGGGACAGGGTTGCGGAGGAGCAGTACTTC. Protein sequence: CASSFGDRVAEEQYF.

The gene calls are TRBV5-3 and TRBJ1-1, with TRBD1 as a possible D gene (5 bases). TRBV5-3 is marked as an open reading frame, function uncertain. The CDR3 is 15 amino acids. The V and J ends lost 1 base and 0 bases respectively, with 10 bases between them. CDR3 sequence (DNA): TGTGCCAGAAGCTTGCGGGGGTCCTTGAACACTGAAGCTTTCTTT. This codes for CARSLRGSLNTEAFF.

This clonotype was seen only a few times. This chain uses TRBV7-2 with TRBJ2-4; D is unclear. CDR1 SGHTA and CDR2 FQGNSA come from the germline V gene. The CDR3 has 13 residues. The V end was cut by 3 bases, the J end by 3 bases, with 6 bases between. CDR3 loop: CASSLGVKNIQYF. The CDR3 nucleotides are TGTGCCAGCAGCTTGGGTGTCAAAAACATTCAGTACTTC.

This clonotype was counted only a few times. V gene TRBV15 combines with J gene TRBJ1-1; TRBD1 matches 7 bases. The CDR3 extends over 13 amino acids. The germline CDR1 and CDR2 sequences are LNHNV and YYDKDF (reference sequence). Germline trimming cut 5 bases from V and 8 bases from J; bases unmatched to any gene: 8. The CDR3 nucleotides read TGTGCCACCAGCGTTGGGGACAGTCCAGAAGCTTTCTTT. This sequence encodes CATSVGDSPEAFF. The variable domain in full, completed from reference TRBV15 and TRBJ1-1, reads DAMVIQNPRYQVTQFGKPVTLSCSQTLNHNVMYWYQQKSSQAPKLLFHYYDKDFNNEADTPDNFQSRRPNTSFCFLDIRSPGLGDTAMYLCATSVGDSPEAFFGQGTRLTVV.

This clonotype occurred many times. The genes are TRBV5-1 and TRBJ1-1; possibly TRBD1 for D (6 bases). The CDR3 runs 13 residues. Germline-derived CDR1 and CDR2 are SGHRS and YFSETQ. Deletions cut 2 bases from V and 3 bases from J, with 8 bases between. CDR3 in DNA: TGCGCCAGCAGCTTCACAGGGTACACTGAAGCTTTCTTT. As protein: CASSFTGYTEAFF.

This chain joins TRBV4-3 and TRBJ2-1, with D perhaps matching TRBD2 (5 bases). Germline assignment: CDR1 LGHNA and CDR2 YSLEER. Between the trimmed V and J ends, which lost 2 bases and 0 bases, there was a span of 8 bases. The CDR3 is 15 residues long. This CDR3 is CASSQQRSSYNEQFF. In nucleotides, the CDR3 is TGCGCCAGCAGCCAACAGCGGAGCTCCTACAATGAGCAGTTCTTC.

The chain recombines TRBV29-1 with TRBJ2-7, with D maybe TRBD2 (6 bases). Deletions cut 5 bases from V and 3 bases from J, with 11 bases between. The CDR3 loop spans 12 amino acids. Germline V gives CDR1 SQVTM, CDR2 ANQGSEA. CDR3 sequence (DNA): TGCAGCGTTCAGGTGGGGGGCTACGAGCAGTACGTC. Encoded protein: CSVQVGGYEQYV.

Here the CDR3 reads CATSDGDRRADTQYF. The CDR3 nucleotides are TGTGCCACCAGTGATGGAGATCGACGGGCAGATACGCAGTATTTT. The gene calls are TRBV24-1 and TRBJ2-3; D uncertain. This CDR3 has 15 residues. The V and J ends lost 3 bases and 4 bases respectively, with 13 bases between them. Looked up from germline, CDR1 is KGHDR and CDR2 is SFDVKD.

The chain has TRBV9 and TRBJ1-1; TRBD1 matches 11 bases. Germline trimming cut 3 bases from V and 0 bases from J; bases unmatched to any gene: 4. Germline V gene lookup returns CDR1 SGDLS and CDR2 YYNGEE. The CDR3 has 16 amino acids. CDR3 in DNA: TGTGCCAGCAGCGAGGACAGGGGGCACTTGAACACTGAAGCTTTCTTT. Translated: CASSEDRGHLNTEAFF.

V usage is TRBV7-8 and J usage is TRBJ2-3, with D perhaps being TRBD1 or TRBD2 (7 bases each). From germline, CDR1 is SGHVS and CDR2 FQNEAQ. The CDR3 covers 16 residues. Between the trimmed V and J ends, which lost 1 base and 2 bases, there was a span of 13 bases. CDR3 DNA sequence: TGTGCCAGCAGCTTAGGGGCAGGGGGGGTCACAGATACGCAGTATTTT. Translating it yields CASSLGAGGVTDTQYF.

The V call is TRBV7-9, the J call TRBJ2-1, with 8 bases aligning to TRBD2. Germline V lookup: CDR1 SEHNR, CDR2 FQNEAQ (reference sequence). This CDR3 has 16 amino acids. Trimming removed 3 bases from V and 5 bases from J; junction bases left unmatched: 9. The CDR3 here is CASSFPERGNNNEQFF. The CDR3, as DNA: TGTGCCAGCAGCTTCCCAGAGCGGGGGAACAACAATGAGCAGTTCTTC. Looking up the rest from reference TRBV7-9 and TRBJ2-1 gives the full variable domain: DTGVSQNPRHKITKRGQNVTFRCDPISEHNRLYWYRQTLGQGPEFLTYFQNEAQLEKSRLLSDRFSAERPKGSFSTLEIQRTEQGDSAMYLCASSFPERGNNNEQFFGPGTRLTVL.

At least ten counts were recorded for this clonotype. The chain employs TRBV28 and TRBJ2-7; D possibly corresponds to TRBD2 (5 bases). Germline lookup yields CDR1 MDHEN and CDR2 SYDVKM. The V end was cut by 5 bases, the J end by 2 bases, with 16 bases between. The CDR3 loop spans 15 amino acids. DNA of the CDR3: TGTGCCAGCAGTCCCCGTGGGAGAGGGACCTACGAGCAGTACGTC. As protein: CASSPRGRGTYEQYV.

The table lists this clonotype with many counts. This sequence joins TRBV18 and TRBJ2-2, with D perhaps matching TRBD2 (5 bases). CDR3 length equals 16 residues. Germline values: CDR1 KGHSH, CDR2 LQKENI. Trimming removed 1 base at V and 2 bases at J, with 11 bases between. The chain's CDR3 is CASSPRAAANTGELFF. The CDR3 nucleotides are TGTGCCAGCTCACCACGGGCAGCGGCTAACACCGGGGAGCTGTTTTTT.